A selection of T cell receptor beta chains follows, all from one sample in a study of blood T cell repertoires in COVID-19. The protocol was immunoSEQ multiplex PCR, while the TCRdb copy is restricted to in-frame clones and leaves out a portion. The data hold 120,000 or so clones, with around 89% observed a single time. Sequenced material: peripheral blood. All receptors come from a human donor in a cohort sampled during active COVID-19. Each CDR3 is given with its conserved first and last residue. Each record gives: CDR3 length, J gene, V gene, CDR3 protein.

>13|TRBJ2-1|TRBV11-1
CASGSSSYNEQFF
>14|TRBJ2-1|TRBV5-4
CASSFKTGNNEQFF
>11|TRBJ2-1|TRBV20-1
CSARPGNEQFF
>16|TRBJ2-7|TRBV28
CASSSPGTSGTYEQYF
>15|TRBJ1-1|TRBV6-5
CASSPPGQLNTEAFF
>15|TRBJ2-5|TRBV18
CASSPTGGAGETQYF
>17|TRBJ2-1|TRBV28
CASSLGTSGNFLSRRFF
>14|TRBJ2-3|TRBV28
CASSFGQEGGTQYF
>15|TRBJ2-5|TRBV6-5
CASSPQPTSGATQYF
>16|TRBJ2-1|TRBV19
CASSIGRAGAYNEQFF
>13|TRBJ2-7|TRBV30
CAWSTGTTYEQYF
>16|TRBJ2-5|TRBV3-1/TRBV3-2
CASSQGDGRAGETQYF